What follows is one T cell receptor (beta chain) and its context. What it binds is not known. This entry comes from a study of CXCR3-negative and CXCR3-positive naive CD8 T cells. Overall study findings and caveats: TRBV-TRBJ usage was similar across naive CXCR3 subsets but distinct in memory cells. Diversity in memory CD8+ cells fell much lower than the comparably high levels seen in both naive subsets. Higher TRB CDR3 hydrophobicity marked CXCR3-positive naive cells relative to CXCR3-negative naive cells.

Libraries were UMI-labeled 5' RACE TRB cDNA. TCRdb reprocessed the 5' RACE reads, with one entry per CDR3 protein and no DNA. Here the sample table reports tens of thousands of distinct CDR3 sequences. CDR3 length: 16 residues. CDR1 MNHNS and CDR2 SASEGT come from the germline V gene. Naive cells were sorted as CD45RO-, CCR7+, CD27+ and CD95-. Sequenced material: naive CXCR3+ CD8+ T cells from blood. Stated subset: CD45RO-CCR7+CD27+CD95- naive CD8+ T cells expressing CXCR3 (TNR3+). The chain couples TRBV6-1 to TRBJ2-3; TCRdb calls TRBD2, which cannot be checked without DNA. The receptor comes from a human donor in good health. Some clones in this sample may be carry-over from other donors' samples. The CDR3 spells CASSFSGVSSTDTQYF.